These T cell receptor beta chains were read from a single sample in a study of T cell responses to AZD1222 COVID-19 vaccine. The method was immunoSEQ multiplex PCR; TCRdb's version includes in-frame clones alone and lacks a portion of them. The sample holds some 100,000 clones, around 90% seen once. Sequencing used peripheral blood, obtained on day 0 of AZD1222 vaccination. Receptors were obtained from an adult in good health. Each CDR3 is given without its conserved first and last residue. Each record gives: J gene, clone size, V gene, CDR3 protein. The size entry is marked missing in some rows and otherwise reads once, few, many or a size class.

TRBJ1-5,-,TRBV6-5,ASIRRADQPQH
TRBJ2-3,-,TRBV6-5,AGREGGPGDTQY
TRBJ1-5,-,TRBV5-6,ASSYDRRSPRAQH
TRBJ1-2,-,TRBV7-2,ASSLGAVRLDDYT
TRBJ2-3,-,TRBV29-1,SVVEQMRADTQY
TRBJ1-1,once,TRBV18,ASSPSENTEAF
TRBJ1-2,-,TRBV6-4,ASSDGRRGSYGYT
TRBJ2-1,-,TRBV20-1,LPSGNNEQF
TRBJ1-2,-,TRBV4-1,ASSQPRSRGGYT
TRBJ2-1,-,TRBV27,ASSSDYNEQF
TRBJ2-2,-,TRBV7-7,ASSLGQRTGELF
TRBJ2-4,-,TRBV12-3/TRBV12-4,ASSPHTQNIQY
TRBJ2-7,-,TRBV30,AWSIRLEQY
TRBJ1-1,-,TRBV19,ASSQRGTTEAF
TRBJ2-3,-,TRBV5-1,ASSLAGQRSTDTQY
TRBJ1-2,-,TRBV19,ASSIDRGRRGYT
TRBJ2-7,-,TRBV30,AWGTGGTYYEQY
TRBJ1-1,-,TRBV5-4,ASSPGQTEAF
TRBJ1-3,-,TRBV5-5,ASSRGNTIY
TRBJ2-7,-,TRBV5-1,ASSPLPAINSGTGREQY
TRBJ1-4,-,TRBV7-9,ASSFTNEKLF
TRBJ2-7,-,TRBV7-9,ASSLGQGRNEQY